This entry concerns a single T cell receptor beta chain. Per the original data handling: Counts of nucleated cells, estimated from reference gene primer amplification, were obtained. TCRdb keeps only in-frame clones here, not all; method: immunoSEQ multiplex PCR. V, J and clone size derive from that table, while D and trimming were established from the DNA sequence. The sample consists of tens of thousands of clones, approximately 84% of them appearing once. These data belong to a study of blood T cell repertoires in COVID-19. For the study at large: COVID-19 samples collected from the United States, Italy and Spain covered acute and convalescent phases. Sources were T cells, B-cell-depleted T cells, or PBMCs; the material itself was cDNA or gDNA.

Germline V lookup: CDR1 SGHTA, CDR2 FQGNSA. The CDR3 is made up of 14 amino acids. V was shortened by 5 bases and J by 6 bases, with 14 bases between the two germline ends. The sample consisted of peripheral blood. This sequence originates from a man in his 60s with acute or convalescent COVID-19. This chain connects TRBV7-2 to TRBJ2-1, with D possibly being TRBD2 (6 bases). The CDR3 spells CASSKGLLTNEQFF. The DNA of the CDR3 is TGTGCCAGCAGCAAGGGACTCTTGACCAATGAGCAGTTCTTC.